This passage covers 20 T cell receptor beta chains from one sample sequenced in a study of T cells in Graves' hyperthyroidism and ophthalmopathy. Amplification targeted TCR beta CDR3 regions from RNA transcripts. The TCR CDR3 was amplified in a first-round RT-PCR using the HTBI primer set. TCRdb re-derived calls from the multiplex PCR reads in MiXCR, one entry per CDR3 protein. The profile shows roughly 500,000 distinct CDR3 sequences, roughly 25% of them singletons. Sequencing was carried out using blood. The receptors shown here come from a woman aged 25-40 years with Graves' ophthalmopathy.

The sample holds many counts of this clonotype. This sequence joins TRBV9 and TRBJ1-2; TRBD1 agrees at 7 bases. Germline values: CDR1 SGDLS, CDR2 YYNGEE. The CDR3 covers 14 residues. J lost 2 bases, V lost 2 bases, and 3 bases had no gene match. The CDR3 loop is CASSVGDSNYGYTF. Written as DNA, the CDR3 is TGTGCCAGCAGCGTCGGGGACAGCAACTATGGCTACACCTTC.

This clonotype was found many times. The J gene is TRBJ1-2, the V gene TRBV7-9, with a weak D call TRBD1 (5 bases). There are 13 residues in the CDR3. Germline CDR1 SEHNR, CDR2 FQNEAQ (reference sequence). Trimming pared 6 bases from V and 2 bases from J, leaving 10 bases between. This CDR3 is CASSLGPNYGYTF. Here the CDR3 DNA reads TGTGCCAGCAGTTTGGGGCCCAACTATGGCTACACCTTC. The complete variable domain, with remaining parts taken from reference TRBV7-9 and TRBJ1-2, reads DTGVSQNPRHKITKRGQNVTFRCDPISEHNRLYWYRQTLGQGPEFLTYFQNEAQLEKSRLLSDRFSAERPKGSFSTLEIQRTEQGDSAMYLCASSLGPNYGYTFGSGTRLTVV.

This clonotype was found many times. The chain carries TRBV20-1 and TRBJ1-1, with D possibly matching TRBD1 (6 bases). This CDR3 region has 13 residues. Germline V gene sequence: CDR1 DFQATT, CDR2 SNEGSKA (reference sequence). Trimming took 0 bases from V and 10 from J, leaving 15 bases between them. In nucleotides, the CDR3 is TGCAGTGCTAGAGATGCTCAGGGGCCGGGAGCTTTCTTT. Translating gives CSARDAQGPGAFF.

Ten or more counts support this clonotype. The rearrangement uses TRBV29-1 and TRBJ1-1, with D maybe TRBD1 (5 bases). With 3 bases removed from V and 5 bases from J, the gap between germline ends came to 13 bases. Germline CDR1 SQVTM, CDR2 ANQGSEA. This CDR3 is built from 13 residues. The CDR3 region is CSVEGQGETEAFF. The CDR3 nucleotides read TGCAGCGTTGAGGGGCAGGGAGAGACTGAAGCTTTCTTT. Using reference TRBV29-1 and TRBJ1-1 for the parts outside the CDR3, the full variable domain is SAVISQKPSRDICQRGTSLTIQCQVDSQVTMMFWYRQQPGQSLTLIATANQGSEATYESGFVIDKFPISRPNLTFSTLTVSNMSPEDSSIYLCSVEGQGETEAFFGQGTRLTVV.

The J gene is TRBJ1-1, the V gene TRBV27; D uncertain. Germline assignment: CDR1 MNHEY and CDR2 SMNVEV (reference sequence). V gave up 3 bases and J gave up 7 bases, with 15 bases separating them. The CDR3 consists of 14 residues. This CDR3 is CASSFVTDVSEAFF. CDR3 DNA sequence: TGTGCCAGCAGTTTCGTAACTGACGTTAGTGAAGCTTTCTTT.

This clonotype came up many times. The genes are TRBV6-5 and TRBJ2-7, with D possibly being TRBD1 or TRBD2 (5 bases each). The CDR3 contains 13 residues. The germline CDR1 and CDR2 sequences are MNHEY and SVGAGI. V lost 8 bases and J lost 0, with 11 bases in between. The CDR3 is CASLGASSYEQYF. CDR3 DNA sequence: TGTGCCAGCCTCGGGGCCAGCTCCTACGAGCAGTACTTC.

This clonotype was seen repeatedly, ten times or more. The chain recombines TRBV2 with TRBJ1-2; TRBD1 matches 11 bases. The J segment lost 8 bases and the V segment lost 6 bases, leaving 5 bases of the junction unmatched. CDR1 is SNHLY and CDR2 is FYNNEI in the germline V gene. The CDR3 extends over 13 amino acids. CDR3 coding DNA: TGTGCCAGCAGAGGACAGGGGGCGCGGGGCTACACCTTC. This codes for CASRGQGARGYTF. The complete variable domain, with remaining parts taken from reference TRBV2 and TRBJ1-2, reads EPEVTQTPSHQVTQMGQEVILRCVPISNHLYFYWYRQILGQKVEFLVSFYNNEISEKSEIFDDQFSVERPDGSNFTLKIRSTKLEDSAMYFCASRGQGARGYTFGSGTRLTVV.

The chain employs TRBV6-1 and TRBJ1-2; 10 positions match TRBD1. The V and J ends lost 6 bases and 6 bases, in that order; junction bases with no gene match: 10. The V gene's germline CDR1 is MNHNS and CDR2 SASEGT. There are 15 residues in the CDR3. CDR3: CASSGTGAFEDGYTF. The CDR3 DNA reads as TGTGCCAGCAGCGGGACAGGGGCCTTTGAGGATGGCTACACCTTC.

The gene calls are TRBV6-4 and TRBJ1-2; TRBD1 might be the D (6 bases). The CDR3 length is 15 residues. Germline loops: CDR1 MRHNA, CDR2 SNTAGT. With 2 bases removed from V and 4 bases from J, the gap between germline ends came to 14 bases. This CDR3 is CASSDPGQGTYGYTF. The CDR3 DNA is TGTGCCAGCAGTGACCCAGGCCAGGGGACCTATGGCTACACCTTC.

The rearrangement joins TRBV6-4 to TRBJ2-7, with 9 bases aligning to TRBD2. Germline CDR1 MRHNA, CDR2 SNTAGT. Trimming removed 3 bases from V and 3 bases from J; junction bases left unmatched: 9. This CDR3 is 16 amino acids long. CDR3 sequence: CASSELGLAKIYEQYF. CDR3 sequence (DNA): TGTGCCAGCAGTGAGCTCGGACTAGCGAAAATCTACGAGCAGTACTTC.

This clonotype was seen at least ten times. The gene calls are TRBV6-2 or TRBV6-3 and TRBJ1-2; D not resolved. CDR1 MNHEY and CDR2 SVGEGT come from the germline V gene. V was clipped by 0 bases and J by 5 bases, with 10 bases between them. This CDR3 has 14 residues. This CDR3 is CASSYSTVPYGYTF. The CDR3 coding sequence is TGTGCCAGCAGTTACTCTACAGTCCCTTATGGCTACACCTTC.

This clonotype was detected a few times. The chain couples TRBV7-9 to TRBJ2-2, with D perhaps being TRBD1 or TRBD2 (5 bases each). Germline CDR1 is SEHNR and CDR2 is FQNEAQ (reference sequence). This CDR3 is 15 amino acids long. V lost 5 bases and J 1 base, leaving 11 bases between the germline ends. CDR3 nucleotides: TGTGCCAGCAGCCCCAGGGACGTGAACACCGGGGAGCTGTTTTTT. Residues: CASSPRDVNTGELFF.

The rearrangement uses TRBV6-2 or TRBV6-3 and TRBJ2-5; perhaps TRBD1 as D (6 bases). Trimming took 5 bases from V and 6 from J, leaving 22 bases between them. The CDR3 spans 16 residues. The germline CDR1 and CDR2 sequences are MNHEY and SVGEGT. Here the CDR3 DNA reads TGTGCCAGCAGTCAACGGGACACCCAGGGCGTACAGACCCAGTACTTC. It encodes CASSQRDTQGVQTQYF.

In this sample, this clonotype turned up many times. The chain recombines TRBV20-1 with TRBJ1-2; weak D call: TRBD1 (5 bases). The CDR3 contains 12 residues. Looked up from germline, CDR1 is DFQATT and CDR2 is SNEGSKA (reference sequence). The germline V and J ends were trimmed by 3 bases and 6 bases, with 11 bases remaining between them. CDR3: CSARRGLDGYTF. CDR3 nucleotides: TGCAGTGCTAGGCGGGGACTGGATGGCTACACCTTC.

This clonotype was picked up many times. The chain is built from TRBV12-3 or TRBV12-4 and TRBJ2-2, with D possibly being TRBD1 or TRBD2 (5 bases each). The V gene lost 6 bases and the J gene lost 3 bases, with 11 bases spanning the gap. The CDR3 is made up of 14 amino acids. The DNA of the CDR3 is TGTGCCAGCAGCCCCGGGACCCACACCGGGGAGCTGTTTTTT. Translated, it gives CASSPGTHTGELFF.

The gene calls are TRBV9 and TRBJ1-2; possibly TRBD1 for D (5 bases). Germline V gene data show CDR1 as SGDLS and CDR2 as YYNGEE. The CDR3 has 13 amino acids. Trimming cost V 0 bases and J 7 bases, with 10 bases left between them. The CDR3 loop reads CASSVAGEVGYTF. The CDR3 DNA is TGTGCCAGCAGCGTAGCGGGGGAGGTTGGCTACACCTTC. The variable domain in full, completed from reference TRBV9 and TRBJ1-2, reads DSGVTQTPKHLITATGQRVTLRCSPRSGDLSVYWYQQSLDQGLQFLIQYYNGEERAKGNILERFSAQQFPDLHSELNLSSLELGDSALYFCASSVAGEVGYTFGSGTRLTVV.

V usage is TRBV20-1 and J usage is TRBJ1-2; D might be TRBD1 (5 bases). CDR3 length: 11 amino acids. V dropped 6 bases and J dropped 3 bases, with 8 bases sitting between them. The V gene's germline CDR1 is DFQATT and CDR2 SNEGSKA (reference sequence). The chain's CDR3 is CSALGDYGYTF. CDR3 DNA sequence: TGCAGTGCCCTGGGGGACTATGGCTACACCTTC.

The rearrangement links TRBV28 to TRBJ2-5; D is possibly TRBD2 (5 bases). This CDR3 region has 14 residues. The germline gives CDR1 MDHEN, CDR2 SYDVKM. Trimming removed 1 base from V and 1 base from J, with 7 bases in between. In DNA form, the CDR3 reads TGTGCCAGCAGTTTATTCGAGGGCCAAGAGACCCAGTACTTC. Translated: CASSLFEGQETQYF.

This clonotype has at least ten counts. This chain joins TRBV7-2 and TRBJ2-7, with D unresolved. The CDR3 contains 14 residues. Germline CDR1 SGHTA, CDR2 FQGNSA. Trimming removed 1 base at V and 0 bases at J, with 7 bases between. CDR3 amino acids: CASSLDVLSYEQYF. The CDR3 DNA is TGTGCCAGCAGCTTAGACGTGCTCTCCTACGAGCAGTACTTC.

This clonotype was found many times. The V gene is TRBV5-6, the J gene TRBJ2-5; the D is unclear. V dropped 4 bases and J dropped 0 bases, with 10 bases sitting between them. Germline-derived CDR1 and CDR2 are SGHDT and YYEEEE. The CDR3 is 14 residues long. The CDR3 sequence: CASSSPKYQETQYF. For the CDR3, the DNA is TGTGCCAGCAGCAGTCCAAAATACCAAGAGACCCAGTACTTC.